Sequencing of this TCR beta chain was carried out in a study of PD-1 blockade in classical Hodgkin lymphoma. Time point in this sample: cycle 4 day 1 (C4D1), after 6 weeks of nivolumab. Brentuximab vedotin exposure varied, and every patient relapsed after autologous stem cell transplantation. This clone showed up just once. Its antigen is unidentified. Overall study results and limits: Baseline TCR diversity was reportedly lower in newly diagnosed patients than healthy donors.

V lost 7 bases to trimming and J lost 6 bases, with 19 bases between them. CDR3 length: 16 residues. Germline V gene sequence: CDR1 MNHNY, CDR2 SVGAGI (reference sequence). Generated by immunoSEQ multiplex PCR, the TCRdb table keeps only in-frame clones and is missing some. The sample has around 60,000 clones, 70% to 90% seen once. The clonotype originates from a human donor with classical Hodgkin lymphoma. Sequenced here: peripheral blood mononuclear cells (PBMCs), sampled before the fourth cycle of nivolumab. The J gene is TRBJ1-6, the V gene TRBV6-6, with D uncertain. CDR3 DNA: TGTGCCAGCAACCCCGAACGACGACGGACTAATTCACCCCTCCACTTT. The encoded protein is CASNPERRRTNSPLHF.